The 28 T cell receptor beta chains below come from one sample, sequenced in a study of T cells in Graves' hyperthyroidism and ophthalmopathy. Template material for amplifying TCR beta CDR3 regions consisted of RNA transcripts. The TCR CDR3 first-round RT-PCR relied on the HTBI primer set. TCRdb analysed the multiplex PCR reads with MiXCR anew, one entry per CDR3 protein. The table has hundreds of thousands of distinct CDR3 sequences, 30% to 40% seen once. Sequenced: blood. All receptors come from a woman aged 40 to 49 with Graves' hyperthyroidism.

The chain links TRBV7-8 to TRBJ2-7, with 8 nucleotides matching TRBD1. CDR1 and CDR2 (germline): SGHVS, FQNEAQ. This CDR3 is built from 14 residues. With 7 bases clipped from V and 2 bases from J, the junction kept 7 bases outside the gene matches. This CDR3 reads CASILDRGPYEQYF. The CDR3 nucleotides read TGTGCCAGCATCCTCGACAGGGGACCCTACGAGCAGTACTTC.

This chain connects TRBV20-1 to TRBJ1-5; perhaps TRBD1 as D (6 bases). CDR3 length equals 15 residues. The V end was cut by 2 bases, the J end by 4 bases, with 15 bases between. In germline, CDR1 is DFQATT, CDR2 SNEGSKA (reference sequence). CDR3 coding DNA: TGCAGTGCTAGAATCGCAGGGGTTTTTAATCAGCCCCAGCATTTT. This encodes CSARIAGVFNQPQHF.

This clonotype was seen repeatedly, ten times or more. One junction end does not reproduce the germline sequence, and a read error may be involved. The gene calls are TRBV12-3 or TRBV12-4 and TRBJ1-2; D remains ambiguous. The CDR3 loop spans 11 amino acids. DNA of the CDR3: TGCGCCAGCAGTGATTCCTATGGCTACACCTTC. Protein: CASSDSYGYTF.

This chain connects TRBV19 to TRBJ1-1; 8 bases are shared with TRBD1. The germline V gene has CDR1 LNHDA and CDR2 SQIVND (reference sequence). Trimming took 0 bases from V and 2 from J; bases not matched to a gene: 8. This CDR3 region has 17 residues. The CDR3 is CASSIEWTGWRNTEAFF. CDR3 nucleotides: TGTGCCAGTAGTATAGAATGGACAGGGTGGAGAAACACTGAAGCTTTCTTT.

J is TRBJ2-7 and V is TRBV10-3; unclear D gene. Trimming removed 10 bases at V and 5 bases at J, with 15 bases between. The CDR3 loop spans 12 amino acids. Looked up from germline, CDR1 is ENHRY and CDR2 is SYGVKD. The CDR3 bases are TGTGCCACCTCCCGGTCAGGAAACGAGCAGTACTTC. This sequence encodes CATSRSGNEQYF.

This clonotype was seen just once. The chain couples TRBV7-2 to TRBJ2-7, with a possible D match to TRBD1 (6 bases). Trimming took 5 bases from V and 1 from J, leaving 12 bases between them. CDR1 and CDR2 from the germline V gene are SGHTA and FQGNSA. This CDR3 comprises 14 residues. The CDR3 nucleotides are TGTGCCAGCAGCCAACGAGGGACATCCTACGAGCAGTACTTC. Its translation is CASSQRGTSYEQYF. Using reference TRBV7-2 and TRBJ2-7 for the parts outside the CDR3, the full variable domain is GAGVSQSPSNKVTEKGKDVELRCDPISGHTALYWYRQSLGQGLEFLIYFQGNSAPDKSGLPSDRFSAERTGGSVSTLTIQRTQQEDSAVYLCASSQRGTSYEQYFGPGTRLTVT.

This clonotype was found many times. V usage is TRBV2 and J usage is TRBJ1-4, with 7 positions matching TRBD1. CDR1 SNHLY and CDR2 FYNNEI come from the germline V gene. The CDR3 totals 13 residues. The junction had 2 bases not matched to a gene; V was cut back by 4 bases and J by 6 bases. The CDR3 DNA sequence: TGTGCCAGCAGTGCTACAGGGGATGAAAAACTGTTTTTT. It yields the protein CASSATGDEKLFF.

This clonotype has more than one count but fewer than ten. The V call is TRBV4-1, the J call TRBJ2-2; no firm D call. CDR3 size: 15 residues. In germline, CDR1 is MGHRA, CDR2 YSYEKL. Trimming took 4 bases from V and 0 from J, leaving 9 bases between them. CDR3 bases: TGCGCCAGCAGCCGATCCTATCCGAACACCGGGGAGCTGTTTTTT. Residues: CASSRSYPNTGELFF.

The count of this clonotype is one. The rearrangement joins TRBV7-9 to TRBJ1-5; TRBD1 agrees at 9 bases. V shed 5 bases and J 4 bases; nucleotides not matched to a gene: 18. Germline V gene sequence: CDR1 SEHNR, CDR2 FQNEAQ (reference sequence). The CDR3 runs 19 residues. This CDR3 reads CASSPYPGQGRSRNQPQHF. CDR3 bases: TGTGCCAGCAGCCCTTACCCGGGACAGGGACGATCTAGGAATCAGCCCCAGCATTTT.

The gene calls are TRBV20-1 and TRBJ2-5; 13 bases fit TRBD2. CDR3 size: 17 residues. V gave up 0 bases and J gave up 3 bases; unmatched junction bases: 7. CDR1 and CDR2 from the germline V gene are DFQATT and SNEGSKA (reference sequence). CDR3 sequence reads: CSARDPSGLAGKETQYF. In nucleotides, the CDR3 is TGCAGTGCTAGAGACCCCTCGGGACTAGCGGGGAAAGAGACCCAGTACTTC.

This clonotype has only a few counts. This sequence joins TRBV12-3 or TRBV12-4 and TRBJ2-2; D is possibly TRBD2 (6 bases). V lost 6 bases and J lost 0, with 14 bases in between. The CDR3 is 16 amino acids. CDR3 nucleotide sequence: TGTGCCAGCAGCCGTGAGGGCGGGGCGAACACCGGGGAGCTGTTTTTT. It codes for CASSREGGANTGELFF.

This clonotype has only a few counts. It is unclear where the CDR3 begins or ends on the DNA, so no DNA is shown, and the CDR3 is as TCRdb lists it. J is TRBJ1-1 and V is TRBV12-3 or TRBV12-4. The CDR3 is 12 amino acids in total, end residues counted. This chain's CDR3 is CASSSSNTEAFF.

This clonotype was seen many times. The chain employs TRBV5-1 and TRBJ1-1; D ambiguous. V was trimmed by 0 bases and J by 6 bases, leaving 9 bases between them. Germline V CDR1 and CDR2: SGHRS, YFSETQ. The CDR3 has 13 residues. CDR3 in amino acids: CASSLEVEAEAFF. The CDR3 DNA reads TGCGCCAGCAGCTTGGAAGTAGAGGCTGAAGCTTTCTTT.

The chain employs TRBV11-2 and TRBJ2-6; 11 bases map to TRBD1. Germline assignment: CDR1 SGHAT and CDR2 FQNNGV. J gave up 2 bases and V 4 bases, and 13 bases lay outside the gene matches. The CDR3 spans 20 residues. CDR3 region: CASSSGWTGGYFAGANVLTF. CDR3 coding DNA: TGTGCCAGCAGCTCGGGGTGGACAGGGGGCTATTTTGCTGGGGCCAACGTCCTGACTTTC. Full variable domain (outside the CDR3, taken from reference TRBV11-2 and TRBJ2-6): EAGVAQSPRYKIIEKRQSVAFWCNPISGHATLYWYQQILGQGPKLLIQFQNNGVVDDSQLPKDRFSAERLKGVDSTLKIQPAKLEDSAVYLCASSSGWTGGYFAGANVLTFGAGSRLTVL.

V usage is TRBV6-5 and J usage is TRBJ1-2; 9 bases match TRBD1. This CDR3 is 15 amino acids long. Trimming at V came to 5 bases and at J to 4 bases, leaving 8 bases not matched to a gene. Germline-derived CDR1 and CDR2 are MNHEY and SVGAGI. The CDR3 sequence is CASSDDRGAAYGYTF. As DNA, the CDR3 is TGTGCCAGCAGTGATGACAGGGGGGCCGCCTATGGCTACACCTTC.

The chain uses TRBV10-3 and TRBJ1-2; 9 bases agree with TRBD1. CDR1 is ENHRY and CDR2 is SYGVKD in the germline V gene. This CDR3 region has 19 residues. V was clipped by 5 bases and J by 3 bases; unmatched bases: 19. The CDR3 sequence is CAISRLAPGQGLVDYGYTF. CDR3 sequence (DNA): TGTGCCATCAGTCGCCTCGCACCGGGACAGGGATTAGTAGACTATGGCTACACCTTC.

The chain employs TRBV12-3 or TRBV12-4 and TRBJ1-5; D is unclear. The V end lost 3 bases, the J end lost 3 bases, and 6 bases lay between the germline ends. This CDR3 has 13 amino acids. For the CDR3, the DNA is TGTGCCAGCAGTTTTGGTCTCAATCAGCCCCAGCATTTT. It encodes CASSFGLNQPQHF.

In the case of this clonotype: Since a much larger clone is just one base distant, this may be a read error. CDR3 protein: CAISYEGSVNEKLFF. The CDR3 region has the DNA TGTGCCATCAGTTACGAGGGGAGCGTCAATGAAAAACTGTTTTTT. The rearrangement uses TRBV10-3 and TRBJ1-4, with D possibly matching TRBD1 (5 bases). Trimming cost V 5 bases and J 5 bases, with 15 bases left between them. CDR3 length: 15 residues. Germline V gene lookup returns CDR1 ENHRY and CDR2 SYGVKD.

This clonotype was seen at least ten times. This chain connects TRBV5-1 to TRBJ1-2; 7 bases match TRBD1. V lost 2 bases to trimming and J lost 4 bases; unmatched junction nucleotides: 2. This CDR3 spans 13 amino acids. Germline lookup yields CDR1 SGHRS and CDR2 YFSETQ. This CDR3 is CASSFEGAYGYTF. DNA of the CDR3: TGCGCCAGCAGCTTCGAGGGGGCCTATGGCTACACCTTC.

This clonotype was counted ten times or more. The CDR3 here is CASSPLAGVSYEQYF. DNA for the CDR3: TGTGCCAGCAGTCCACTAGCGGGGGTCAGCTACGAGCAGTACTTC. The rearrangement joins TRBV2 to TRBJ2-7; TRBD2 agrees at 11 bases. The CDR3 covers 15 residues. The junction had 6 bases not matched to a gene; V was cut back by 5 bases and J by 3 bases. Germline CDR1 and CDR2: SNHLY and FYNNEI.

The chain recombines TRBV19 with TRBJ1-2; D is unclear. This CDR3 has 15 residues. The germline V and J ends were trimmed by 0 bases and 0 bases, with 8 bases remaining between them. CDR1 and CDR2 (germline): LNHDA, SQIVND (reference sequence). The CDR3 DNA follows: TGTGCCAGTAGTATAGAGGTCGGAACTAACTATGGCTACACCTTC. Residues: CASSIEVGTNYGYTF.

There are many counts of this clonotype. V gene TRBV9 combines with J gene TRBJ2-7; D gene unclear. CDR3 length: 13 residues. In germline, CDR1 is SGDLS, CDR2 YYNGEE. The V end was cut by 4 bases, the J end by 0 bases, with 8 bases between. CDR3 in DNA: TGTGCCAGCAGCCCGACGGACTCCTACGAGCAGTACTTC. It codes for CASSPTDSYEQYF.

The V gene is TRBV2, the J gene TRBJ2-3; D is perhaps TRBD2 (6 bases). Trimming stripped 8 bases from V and 4 bases from J, with 16 bases between. This CDR3 has 14 residues. The germline V gene encodes CDR1 SNHLY and CDR2 FYNNEI. CDR3 protein: CASWERAKADTQYF. The CDR3 DNA sequence: TGTGCCAGCTGGGAGCGGGCAAAGGCAGATACGCAGTATTTT.

The genes are TRBV28 and TRBJ2-5; 12 bases line up with TRBD2. Germline CDR1 MDHEN, CDR2 SYDVKM. The trim removed 5 bases at V and 2 bases at J, leaving 9 bases unmatched. The CDR3 totals 17 residues. CDR3 bases: TGTGCCAGCAGTCTGAGGGGACTAGCGGGTGCGCAAGAGACCCAGTACTTC. Protein: CASSLRGLAGAQETQYF.

CDR3 region: CATRLAGLNTGELFF. As DNA, the CDR3 is TGCGCCACCCGACTAGCGGGATTGAACACCGGGGAGCTGTTTTTT. The chain couples TRBV10-2 to TRBJ2-2; 11 bases fit TRBD2. Trimming removed 10 bases from V and 1 base from J; junction bases left unmatched: 5. Per germline, CDR1 WSHSY and CDR2 SAAADI. This CDR3 comprises 15 residues.

Regarding this clonotype: A read error is possible here, since a much larger clone lies one base away. No conserved phenylalanine or tryptophan is present at the end of the CDR3, so a read error is the likely explanation. The rearrangement links TRBV10-3 to TRBJ1-1; D unclear. CDR1 and CDR2 (germline): ENHRY, SYGVKD. The CDR3 covers 11 residues. The CDR3 DNA reads TGTGCCAGCAGTTACGTCTTTGAAGCTTTCCTT. It codes for CASSYVFEAFL.

A word on this clonotype: A much larger clone differs by one base, so this may be a read error. The CDR3 ends on some other residue instead of the conserved phenylalanine or tryptophan, so this is likely a read error. CDR3 coding DNA: TGTGCCAGTAGTATGGCAGGGGGCGGGAGCTACACCTCC. It translates to CASSMAGGGSYTS. V gene TRBV19 combines with J gene TRBJ1-2; 8 bases line up with TRBD1. The CDR3 spans 13 residues. V shed 3 bases and J 9 bases; nucleotides not matched to a gene: 6. Germline V CDR1 and CDR2: LNHDA, SQIVND (reference sequence).

Ten or more counts support this clonotype. The chain joins TRBV6-5 to TRBJ1-5; D not certain. The germline V gene has CDR1 MNHEY and CDR2 SVGAGI. Trimming stripped 2 bases from V and 3 bases from J, with 8 bases between. The CDR3 contains 14 residues. The CDR3 reads CASSYKSYNQPQHF. The CDR3, as DNA: TGTGCCAGCAGTTACAAGTCATACAATCAGCCCCAGCATTTT.